This record looks at one T cell receptor beta chain sequence and its context. The repertoire was sequenced with immunoSEQ multiplex PCR; TCRdb's copy has only in-frame clones and lacks some. Here the sample spans 150,000 to 200,000 clones, 92% being singletons. The sample belongs to a study of blood T cell repertoires in COVID-19. About the study: Samples of COVID-19 (acute and convalescent) were obtained from the United States, Italy and Spain.

Seattle researchers signed up patients amid active infection and tracked them longitudinally. This CDR3 has 15 residues. V lost 4 bases and J 6 bases, leaving 16 bases between the germline ends. Germline values: CDR1 LNHDA, CDR2 SQIVND (reference sequence). Sequenced material: peripheral blood. The TCR comes from a man under 40 with COVID-19, enrolled during active disease. This chain connects TRBV19 to TRBJ1-5, with a weak D call TRBD1 (5 bases). The CDR3 loop is CASSTGNRGGQPQHF. The CDR3 DNA is TGTGCCAGTAGTACCGGGAACCGGGGGGGTCAGCCCCAGCATTTT.